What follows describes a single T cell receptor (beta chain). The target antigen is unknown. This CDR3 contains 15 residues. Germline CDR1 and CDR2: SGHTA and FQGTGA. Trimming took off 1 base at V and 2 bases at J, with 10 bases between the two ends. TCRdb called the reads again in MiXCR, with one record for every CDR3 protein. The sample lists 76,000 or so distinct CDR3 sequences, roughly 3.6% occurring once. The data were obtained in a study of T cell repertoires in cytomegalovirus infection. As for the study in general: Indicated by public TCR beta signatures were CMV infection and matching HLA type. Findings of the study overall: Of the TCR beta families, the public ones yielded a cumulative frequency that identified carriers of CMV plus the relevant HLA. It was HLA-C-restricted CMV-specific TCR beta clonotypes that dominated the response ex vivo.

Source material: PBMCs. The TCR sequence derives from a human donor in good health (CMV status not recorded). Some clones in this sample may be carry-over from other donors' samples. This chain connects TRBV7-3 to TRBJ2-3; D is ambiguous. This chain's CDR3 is CASSLRDLPTDTQYF. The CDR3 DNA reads TGTGCCAGCAGCTTAAGAGATTTACCCACAGATACGCAGTATTTT.